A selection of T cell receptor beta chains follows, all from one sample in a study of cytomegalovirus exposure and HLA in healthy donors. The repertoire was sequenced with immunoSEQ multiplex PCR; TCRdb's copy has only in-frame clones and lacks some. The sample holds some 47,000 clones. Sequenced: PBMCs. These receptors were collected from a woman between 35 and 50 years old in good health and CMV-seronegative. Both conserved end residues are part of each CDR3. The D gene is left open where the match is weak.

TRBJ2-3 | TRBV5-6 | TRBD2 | CASSRIAGGLTDTQYF | TGTGCCAGCAGCCGTATAGCGGGAGGCCTCACAGATACGCAGTATTTT
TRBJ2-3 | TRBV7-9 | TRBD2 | CASSLGLAGRDTQYF | TGTGCCAGCAGCTTAGGACTAGCGGGGAGGGATACGCAGTATTTT
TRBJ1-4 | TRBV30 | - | CALKIRLATNEKLFF | TGTGCCTTAAAAATTCGATTAGCAACTAATGAAAAACTGTTTTTT
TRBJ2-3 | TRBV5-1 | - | CASSLGLRTDTQYF | TGCGCCAGCAGCTTGGGACTTCGGACAGATACGCAGTATTTT
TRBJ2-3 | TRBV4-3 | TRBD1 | CASSQRWTGGEADTQYF | TGCGCCAGCAGCCAGCGTTGGACAGGGGGAGAGGCAGATACGCAGTATTTT
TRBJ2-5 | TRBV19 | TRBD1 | CASSSADRGNQYF | TGTGCCAGTAGTTCGGCGGACAGGGGAAACCAGTACTTC
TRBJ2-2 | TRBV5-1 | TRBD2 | CASSSGLAEINTGELFF | TGCGCCAGCAGCTCGGGACTAGCGGAAATTAACACCGGGGAGCTGTTTTTT
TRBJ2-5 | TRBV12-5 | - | CASGFYPYQETQYF | TGTGCTAGTGGTTTCTACCCGTACCAAGAGACCCAGTACTTC
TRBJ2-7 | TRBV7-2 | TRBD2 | CASSSRTSGDTYEQYF | TGTGCCAGCAGCTCTAGGACTAGCGGGGATACCTACGAGCAGTACTTC
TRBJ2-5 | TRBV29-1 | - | CSVEGHSQETQYF | TGCAGCGTTGAAGGGCATTCCCAAGAGACCCAGTACTTC
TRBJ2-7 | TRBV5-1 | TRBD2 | CASSSPGGDAYEQYF | TGCGCCAGCAGCTCCCCGGGAGGGGATGCCTACGAGCAGTACTTC
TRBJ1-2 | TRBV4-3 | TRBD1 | CASSPRYPGQGNYGYTF | TGCGCCAGCAGCCCGCGGTATCCGGGACAGGGCAACTATGGCTACACCTTC
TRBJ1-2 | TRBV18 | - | CASSHQGHLDNYGYTF | TGTGCCAGCTCGCATCAGGGGCACCTCGATAACTATGGCTACACCTTC
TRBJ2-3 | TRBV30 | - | CAWSAPGWAAGADTQYF | TGTGCCTGGAGTGCCCCCGGGTGGGCAGCAGGGGCAGATACGCAGTATTTT
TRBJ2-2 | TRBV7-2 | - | CASSLMGQGLTGELFF | TGTGCCAGCAGCTTAATGGGTCAGGGCCTCACCGGGGAGCTGTTTTTT
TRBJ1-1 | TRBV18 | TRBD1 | CASSPPGQGASAEAFF | TGTGCCAGCTCACCACCGGGACAGGGGGCGTCAGCTGAAGCTTTCTTT
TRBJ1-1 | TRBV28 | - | CASSPPAGNTEAFF | TGTGCCAGCAGTCCCCCGGCAGGGAACACTGAAGCTTTCTTT
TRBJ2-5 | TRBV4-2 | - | CASSPRRDQETQYF | TGTGCCAGCAGCCCTAGACGTGACCAAGAGACCCAGTACTTC
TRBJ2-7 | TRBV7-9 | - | CASSFPGTRVGEQYF | TGTGCCAGCAGTTTCCCTGGGACTCGAGTCGGGGAGCAGTACTTC
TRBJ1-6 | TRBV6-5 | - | CASRAQGYSPLHF | TGTGCCAGCAGAGCTCAGGGGTATTCACCCCTCCACTTT
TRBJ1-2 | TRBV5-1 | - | CASSTGDSSYTF | TGCGCCAGCAGCACGGGGGATTCTAGCTACACCTTC
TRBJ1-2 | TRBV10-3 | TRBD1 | CAISDPGTGGYGYTF | TGTGCCATCAGTGATCCGGGGACAGGGGGATATGGCTACACCTTC
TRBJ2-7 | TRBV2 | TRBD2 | CASFASGGVEQYF | TGTGCCAGCTTCGCTTCGGGGGGGGTCGAGCAGTACTTC
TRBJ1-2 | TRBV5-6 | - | CASSLGENYGYTF | TGTGCCAGCAGCTTGGGGGAGAACTATGGCTACACCTTC
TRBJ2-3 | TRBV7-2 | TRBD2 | CASSLASGGSTDTQYF | TGTGCCAGCAGCTTAGCTAGCGGGGGAAGCACAGATACGCAGTATTTT
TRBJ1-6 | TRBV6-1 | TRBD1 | CASSESQGAGNSPLHF | TGTGCCAGCAGTGAATCACAGGGGGCCGGCAATTCACCCCTACACTTT
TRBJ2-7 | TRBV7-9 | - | CASRISGAYEQYF | TGTGCCAGCAGAATTAGCGGAGCCTACGAGCAGTACTTC
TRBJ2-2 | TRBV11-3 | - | CASSFRTANTGELFF | TGTGCCAGCAGCTTTCGGACAGCTAACACCGGGGAGCTGTTTTTT
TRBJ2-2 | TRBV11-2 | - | CASSPGLPTGELFF | TGTGCCAGCAGCCCAGGACTACCTACCGGGGAGCTGTTTTTT
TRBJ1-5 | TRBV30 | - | CAWKGQGRQPQHF | TGTGCCTGGAAGGGGCAGGGGCGGCAGCCCCAGCATTTT
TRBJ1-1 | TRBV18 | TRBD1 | CASSIPGGTEAFF | TGTGCCAGCTCGATCCCAGGGGGTACTGAAGCTTTCTTT
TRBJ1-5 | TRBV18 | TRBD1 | CASSPTAGTASNQPQHF | TGTGCCAGCTCACCCACCGCTGGGACAGCTAGCAATCAGCCCCAGCATTTT
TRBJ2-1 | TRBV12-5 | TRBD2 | CASGPRGEPYNEQFF | TGTGCTAGTGGCCCTCGGGGGGAGCCCTACAATGAGCAGTTCTTC
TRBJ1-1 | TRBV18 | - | CASSLTQGYTEAFF | TGTGCCAGCTCACTCACACAGGGCTACACTGAAGCTTTCTTT
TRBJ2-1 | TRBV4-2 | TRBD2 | CASSRTSGYYNEQFF | TGTGCCAGCAGCCGCACTAGCGGGTATTACAATGAGCAGTTCTTC
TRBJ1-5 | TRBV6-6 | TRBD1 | CASSYPPGQGDQPQHF | TGTGCCAGCAGTTATCCCCCGGGACAGGGCGATCAGCCCCAGCATTTT
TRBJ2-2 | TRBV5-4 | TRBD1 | CASSSGQLNTGELFF | TGTGCCAGCAGCTCGGGACAGCTCAACACCGGGGAGCTGTTTTTT
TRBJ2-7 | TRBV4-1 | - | CASSQEDGGSTYEQYF | TGCGCCAGCAGCCAAGAAGACGGCGGGTCTACCTACGAGCAGTACTTC
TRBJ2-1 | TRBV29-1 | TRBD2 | CSVEKRTSGGAGEQFF | TGCAGCGTTGAAAAACGGACTAGCGGGGGGGCCGGTGAGCAGTTCTTC
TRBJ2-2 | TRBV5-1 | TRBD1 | CASSLGQGPGELFF | TGCGCCAGCAGCTTGGGACAGGGGCCCGGGGAGCTGTTTTTT
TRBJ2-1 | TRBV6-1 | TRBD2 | CATGLAGYNEQFF | TGTGCCACCGGACTAGCCGGTTACAATGAGCAGTTCTTC
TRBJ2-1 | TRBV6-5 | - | CASSRTLGQGQFF | TGTGCCAGCAGTCGGACCCTTGGGCAGGGGCAGTTCTTC